Shown below are 5 T cell receptor beta chains from a single sample sequenced in a study of cytomegalovirus exposure and HLA in healthy donors. The PCR was carried out with 60 Vbeta primers and 13 Jbeta primers. Measured with immunoSEQ multiplex PCR; TCRdb has only the in-frame clones, and not every one. The sample lists about 160,000 clones, around 78% seen once, with approximately 3.4% in the top ten. Sequenced sample: PBMCs. The receptors come from a woman aged 45-60 years in good health and CMV-seropositive.

J is TRBJ2-5 and V is TRBV9, with 15 bases lining up with TRBD2. Losses at the gene ends were 3 bases for V and 4 bases for J; bases not matched to a gene: 4. Germline V lookup: CDR1 SGDLS, CDR2 YYNGEE. This CDR3 has 16 amino acids. As DNA, the CDR3 is TGTGCCAGCAGCGCCGGGACTAGCGGGGGGTCAGAGACCCAGTACTTC. It yields the protein CASSAGTSGGSETQYF. Variable domain in full (rest from reference TRBV9 and TRBJ2-5): DSGVTQTPKHLITATGQRVTLRCSPRSGDLSVYWYQQSLDQGLQFLIQYYNGEERAKGNILERFSAQQFPDLHSELNLSSLELGDSALYFCASSAGTSGGSETQYFGPGTRLLVL.

With regard to this clone: No conserved phenylalanine or tryptophan is present at the end of the CDR3, so a read error is the likely explanation. The DNA is omitted, as the CDR3 cannot be located on it reliably, and the CDR3 follows TCRdb's listing. CDR3 sequence: CASSKGDMC. The chain uses TRBV21-1 and TRBJ1-1; TRBD1 was called by the table and not checked on the DNA. TRBV21-1 is assigned pseudogene status. Both ends counted, the CDR3 spans 9 residues.

This clone showed up just a few times. V is TRBV28 and J is TRBJ2-1; D is perhaps TRBD2 (5 bases). In germline, CDR1 is MDHEN, CDR2 SYDVKM. Deletions cut 5 bases from V and 10 bases from J, with 21 bases between. The CDR3 sequence is 15 residues long. CDR3 amino acids: CASSPRTRGLSEQFF. The CDR3 coding sequence is TGTGCCAGCAGTCCTCGGACGCGCGGGCTTTCCGAGCAGTTCTTC. The complete variable domain, with remaining parts taken from reference TRBV28 and TRBJ2-1, reads DVKVTQSSRYLVKRTGEKVFLECVQDMDHENMFWYRQDPGLGLRLIYFSYDVKMKEKGDIPEGYSVSREKKERFSLILESASTNQTSMYLCASSPRTRGLSEQFFGPGTRLTVL.

DNA for the CDR3: TGTGCCAGCAGGCCCCCGCGAGGGAGAGGGGGAGATGAAAAACTGTTTTTT. It encodes CASRPPRGRGGDEKLFF. J is TRBJ1-4 and V is TRBV28; tentatively, D is TRBD1 (6 bases). This CDR3 comprises 17 residues. In germline, CDR1 is MDHEN, CDR2 SYDVKM. Trimming stripped 6 bases from V and 6 bases from J, with 23 bases between.

The chain combines TRBV29-1 with TRBJ2-3; D might be TRBD1 (5 bases). This CDR3 contains 15 residues. Per the germline V gene, CDR1 is SQVTM and CDR2 is ANQGSEA. With 3 bases removed from V and 1 base from J, the gap between germline ends came to 14 bases. In DNA form, the CDR3 reads TGCAGCGTTGACTGGGGCTTCCCCCGCACAGATACGCAGTATTTT. This sequence encodes CSVDWGFPRTDTQYF.